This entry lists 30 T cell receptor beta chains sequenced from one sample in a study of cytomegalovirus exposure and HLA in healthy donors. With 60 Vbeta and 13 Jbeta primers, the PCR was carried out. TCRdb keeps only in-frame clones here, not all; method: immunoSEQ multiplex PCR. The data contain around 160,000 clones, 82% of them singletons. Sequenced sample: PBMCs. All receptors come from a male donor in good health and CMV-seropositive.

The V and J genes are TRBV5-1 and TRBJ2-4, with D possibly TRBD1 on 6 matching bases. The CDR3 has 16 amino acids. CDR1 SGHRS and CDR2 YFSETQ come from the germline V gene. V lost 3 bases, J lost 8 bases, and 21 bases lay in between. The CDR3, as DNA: TGCGCCAGCAGCTCGGGCCGAGGACAAGGGGGAGACATTCAGTACTTC. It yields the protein CASSSGRGQGGDIQYF.

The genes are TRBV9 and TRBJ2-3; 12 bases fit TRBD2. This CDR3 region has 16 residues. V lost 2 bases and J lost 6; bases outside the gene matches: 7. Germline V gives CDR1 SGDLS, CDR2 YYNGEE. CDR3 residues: CASSVTSGGPGDTQYF. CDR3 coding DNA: TGTGCCAGCAGCGTGACTAGCGGGGGTCCGGGGGATACGCAGTATTTT.

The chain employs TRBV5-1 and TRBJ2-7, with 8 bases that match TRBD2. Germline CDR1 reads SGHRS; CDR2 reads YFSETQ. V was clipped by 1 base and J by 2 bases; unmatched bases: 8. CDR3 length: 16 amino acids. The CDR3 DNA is TGCGCCAGCAGCTTGATGGCTAGCGGGCTCACCTACGAGCAGTACTTC. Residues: CASSLMASGLTYEQYF. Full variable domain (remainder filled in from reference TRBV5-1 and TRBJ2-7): KAGVTQTPRYLIKTRGQQVTLSCSPISGHRSVSWYQQTPGQGLQFLFEYFSETQRNKGNFPGRFSGRQFSNSRSEMNVSTLELGDSALYLCASSLMASGLTYEQYFGPGTRLTVT.

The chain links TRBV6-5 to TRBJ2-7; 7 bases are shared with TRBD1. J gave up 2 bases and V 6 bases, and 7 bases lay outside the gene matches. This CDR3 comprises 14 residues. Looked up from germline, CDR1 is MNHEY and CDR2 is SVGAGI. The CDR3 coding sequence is TGTGCCAGCAGGGCCATGAGGGGGCCCTACGAGCAGTACTTC. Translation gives CASRAMRGPYEQYF.

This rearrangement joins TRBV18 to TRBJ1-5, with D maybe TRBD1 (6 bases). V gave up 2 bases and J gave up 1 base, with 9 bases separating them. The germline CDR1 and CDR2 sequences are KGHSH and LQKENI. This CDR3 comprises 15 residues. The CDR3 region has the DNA TGTGCCAGCTCACCATCGACAGGCAGCAATCAGCCCCAGCATTTT. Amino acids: CASSPSTGSNQPQHF.

The CDR3 loop reads CASSPGLDRSEQFF. In DNA form, the CDR3 reads TGCGCCAGCAGCCCGGGACTAGATAGATCTGAGCAGTTCTTC. The V call is TRBV5-1, the J call TRBJ2-1, with 8 bases fitting TRBD2. Germline V gene sequence: CDR1 SGHRS, CDR2 YFSETQ. Losses at the gene ends were 4 bases for V and 9 bases for J; bases not matched to a gene: 9. The CDR3 length is 14 residues. Full variable domain (rest looked up from reference TRBV5-1 and TRBJ2-1): KAGVTQTPRYLIKTRGQQVTLSCSPISGHRSVSWYQQTPGQGLQFLFEYFSETQRNKGNFPGRFSGRQFSNSRSEMNVSTLELGDSALYLCASSPGLDRSEQFFGPGTRLTVL.

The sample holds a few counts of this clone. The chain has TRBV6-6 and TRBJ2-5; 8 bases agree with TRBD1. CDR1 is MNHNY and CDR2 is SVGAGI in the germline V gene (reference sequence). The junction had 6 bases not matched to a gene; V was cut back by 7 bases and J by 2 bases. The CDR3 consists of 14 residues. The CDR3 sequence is CASTYTGGQETQYF. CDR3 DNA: TGTGCCAGCACCTATACAGGGGGGCAAGAGACCCAGTACTTC.

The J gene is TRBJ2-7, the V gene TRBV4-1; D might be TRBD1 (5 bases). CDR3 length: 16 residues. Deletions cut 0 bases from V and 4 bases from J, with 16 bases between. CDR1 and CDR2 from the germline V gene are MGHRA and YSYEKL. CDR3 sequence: CASSQDFGHRSYEQYF. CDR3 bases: TGCGCCAGCAGCCAAGATTTCGGACATCGGTCTTACGAGCAGTACTTC.

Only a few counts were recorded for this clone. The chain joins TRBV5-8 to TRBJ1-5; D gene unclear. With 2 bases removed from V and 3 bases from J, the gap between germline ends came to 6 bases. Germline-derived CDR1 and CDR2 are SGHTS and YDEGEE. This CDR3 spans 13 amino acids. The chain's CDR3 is CASSFDNNQPQHF. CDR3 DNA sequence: TGTGCCAGCAGCTTTGACAACAATCAGCCCCAGCATTTT.

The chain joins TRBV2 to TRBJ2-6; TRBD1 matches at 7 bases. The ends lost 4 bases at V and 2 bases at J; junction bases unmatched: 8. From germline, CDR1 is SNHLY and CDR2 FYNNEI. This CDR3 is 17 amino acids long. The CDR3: CASSGGQRKAGANVLTF. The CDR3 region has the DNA TGTGCCAGCAGTGGGGGACAGAGAAAGGCTGGGGCCAACGTCCTGACTTTC. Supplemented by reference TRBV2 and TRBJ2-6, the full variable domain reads EPEVTQTPSHQVTQMGQEVILRCVPISNHLYFYWYRQILGQKVEFLVSFYNNEISEKSEIFDDQFSVERPDGSNFTLKIRSTKLEDSAMYFCASSGGQRKAGANVLTFGAGSRLTVL.

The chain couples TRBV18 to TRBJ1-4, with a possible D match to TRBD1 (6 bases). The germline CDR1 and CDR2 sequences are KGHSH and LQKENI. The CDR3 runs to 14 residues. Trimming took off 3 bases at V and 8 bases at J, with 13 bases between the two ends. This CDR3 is CASSPRGAQEKLFF. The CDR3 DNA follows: TGTGCCAGCTCACCTCGGGGGGCGCAGGAAAAACTGTTTTTT. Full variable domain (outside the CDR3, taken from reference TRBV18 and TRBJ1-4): NAGVMQNPRHLVRRRGQEARLRCSPMKGHSHVYWYRQLPEEGLKFMVYLQKENIIDESGMPKERFSAEFPKEGPSILRIQQVVRGDSAAYFCASSPRGAQEKLFFGSGTQLSVL.

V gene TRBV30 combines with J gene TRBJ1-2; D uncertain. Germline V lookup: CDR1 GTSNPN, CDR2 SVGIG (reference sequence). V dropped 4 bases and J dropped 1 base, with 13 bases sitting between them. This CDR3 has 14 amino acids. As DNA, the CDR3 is TGTGCCTGGATACCGCGAGGATTTAACTATGGCTACACCTTC. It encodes CAWIPRGFNYGYTF.

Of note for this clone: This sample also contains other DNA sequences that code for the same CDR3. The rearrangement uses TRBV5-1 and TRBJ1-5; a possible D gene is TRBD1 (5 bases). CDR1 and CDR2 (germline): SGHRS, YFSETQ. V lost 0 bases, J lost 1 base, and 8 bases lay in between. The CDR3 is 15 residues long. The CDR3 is CASSLGQGSNQPQHF. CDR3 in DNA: TGCGCCAGCAGCTTGGGTCAGGGCAGCAATCAGCCCCAGCATTTT.

In DNA, the CDR3 is TGCGCCAGCAGCTTGGGAGGTCTGGTTGGAGCTTTCTTT. This codes for CASSLGGLVGAFF. This chain joins TRBV5-1 and TRBJ1-1; no clear D. V was cut by 0 bases and J by 10 bases, with 13 bases left in between. The CDR3 covers 13 residues. The germline CDR1 and CDR2 sequences are SGHRS and YFSETQ.

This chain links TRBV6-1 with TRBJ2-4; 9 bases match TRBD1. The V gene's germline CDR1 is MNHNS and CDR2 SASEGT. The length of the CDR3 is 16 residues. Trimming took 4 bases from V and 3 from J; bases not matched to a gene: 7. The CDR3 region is CASSVGTGGVKNIQYF. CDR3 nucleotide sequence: TGTGCCAGCAGTGTGGGCACAGGGGGCGTCAAAAACATTCAGTACTTC.

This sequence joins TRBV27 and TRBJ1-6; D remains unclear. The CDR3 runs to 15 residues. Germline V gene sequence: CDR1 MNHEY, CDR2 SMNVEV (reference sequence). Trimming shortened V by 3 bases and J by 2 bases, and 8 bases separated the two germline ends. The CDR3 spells CASSLAGTYNSPLHF. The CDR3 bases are TGTGCCAGCAGTTTGGCGGGTACCTATAATTCACCCCTCCACTTT.

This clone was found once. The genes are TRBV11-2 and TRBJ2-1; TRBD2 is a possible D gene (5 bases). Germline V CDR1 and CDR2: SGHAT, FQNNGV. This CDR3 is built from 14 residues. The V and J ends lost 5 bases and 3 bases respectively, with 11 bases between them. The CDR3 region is CASSPLESYNEQFF. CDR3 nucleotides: TGTGCCAGCAGCCCACTAGAAAGCTACAATGAGCAGTTCTTC.

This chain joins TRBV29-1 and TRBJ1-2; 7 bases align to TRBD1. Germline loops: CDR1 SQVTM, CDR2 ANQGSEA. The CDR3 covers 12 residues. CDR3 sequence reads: CRNRSGGKDYTF. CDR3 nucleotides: TGCAGAAATCGGTCAGGGGGTAAGGACTACACCTTC.

DNA for the CDR3: TGTGCCAGTAGTATTCCTAGCGGGAGCGGAACCGGGGAGCTGTTTTTT. Protein product: CASSIPSGSGTGELFF. The rearrangement uses TRBV19 and TRBJ2-2, with 10 bases aligning to TRBD2. The CDR3 runs 16 residues. Per germline, CDR1 LNHDA and CDR2 SQIVND (reference sequence). The trim removed 3 bases at V and 5 bases at J, leaving 6 bases unmatched.

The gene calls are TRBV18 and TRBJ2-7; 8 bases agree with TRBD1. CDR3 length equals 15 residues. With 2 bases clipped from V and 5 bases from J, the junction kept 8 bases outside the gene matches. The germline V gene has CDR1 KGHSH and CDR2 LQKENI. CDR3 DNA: TGTGCCAGCTCACCATCCCGACAGGGGATCCACGAGCAGTACTTC. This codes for CASSPSRQGIHEQYF.

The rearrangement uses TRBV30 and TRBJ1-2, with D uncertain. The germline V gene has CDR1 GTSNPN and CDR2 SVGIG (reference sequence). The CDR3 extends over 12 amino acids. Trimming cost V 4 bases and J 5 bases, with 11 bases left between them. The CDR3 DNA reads TGTGCCTGGATGCTGCAGGCATATGGCTACACCTTC. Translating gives CAWMLQAYGYTF.

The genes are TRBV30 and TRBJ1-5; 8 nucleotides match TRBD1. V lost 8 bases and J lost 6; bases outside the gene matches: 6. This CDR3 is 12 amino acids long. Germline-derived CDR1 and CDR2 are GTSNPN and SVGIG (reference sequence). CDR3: CAGSQGAQPQHF. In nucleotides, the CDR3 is TGTGCCGGATCTCAGGGGGCTCAGCCCCAGCATTTT. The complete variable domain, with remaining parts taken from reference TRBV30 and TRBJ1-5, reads SQTIHQWPATLVQPVGSPLSLECTVEGTSNPNLYWYRQAAGRGLQLLFYSVGIGQISSEVPQNLSASRPQDRQFILSSKKLLLSDSGFYLCAGSQGAQPQHFGDGTRLSIL.

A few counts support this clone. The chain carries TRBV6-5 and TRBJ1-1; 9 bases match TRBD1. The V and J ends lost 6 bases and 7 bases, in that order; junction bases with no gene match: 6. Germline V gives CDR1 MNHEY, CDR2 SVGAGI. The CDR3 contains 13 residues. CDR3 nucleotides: TGTGCCAGCAGAACAGGGGGCGCAGGTGAAGCTTTCTTT. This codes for CASRTGGAGEAFF.

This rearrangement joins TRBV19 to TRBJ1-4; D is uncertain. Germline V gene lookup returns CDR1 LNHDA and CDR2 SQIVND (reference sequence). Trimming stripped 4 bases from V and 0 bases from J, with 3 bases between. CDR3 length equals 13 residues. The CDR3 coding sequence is TGTGCCAGTAGTACTGCAACTAATGAAAAACTGTTTTTT. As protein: CASSTATNEKLFF.

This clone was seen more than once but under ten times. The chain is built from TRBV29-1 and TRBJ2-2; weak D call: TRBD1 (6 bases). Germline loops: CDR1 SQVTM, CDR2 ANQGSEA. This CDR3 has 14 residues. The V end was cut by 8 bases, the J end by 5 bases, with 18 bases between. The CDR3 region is CSISRGSRTGELFF. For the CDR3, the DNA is TGCAGCATTAGCAGGGGCAGTAGAACCGGGGAGCTGTTTTTT.

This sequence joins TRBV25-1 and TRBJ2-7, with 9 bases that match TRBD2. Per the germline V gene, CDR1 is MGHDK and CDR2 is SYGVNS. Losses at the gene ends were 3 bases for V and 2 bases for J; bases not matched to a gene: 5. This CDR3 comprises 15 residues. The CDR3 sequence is CASSDGLAGPYEQYF. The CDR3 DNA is TGTGCCAGCAGTGACGGTCTAGCGGGACCCTACGAGCAGTACTTC.

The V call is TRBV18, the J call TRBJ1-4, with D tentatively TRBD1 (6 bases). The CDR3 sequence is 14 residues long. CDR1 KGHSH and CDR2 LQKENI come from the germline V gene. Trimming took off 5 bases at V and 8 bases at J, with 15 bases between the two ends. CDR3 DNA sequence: TGTGCCAGCTCATCCTCGGACAGTAACGAAAAACTGTTTTTT. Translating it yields CASSSSDSNEKLFF.

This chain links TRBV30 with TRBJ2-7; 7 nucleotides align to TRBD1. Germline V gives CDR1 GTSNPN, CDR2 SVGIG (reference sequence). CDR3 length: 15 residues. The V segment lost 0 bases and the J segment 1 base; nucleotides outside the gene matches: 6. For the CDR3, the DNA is TGTGCCTGGAGTGTTGGTGGGACAGCTTCCTACGAGCAGTACTTC. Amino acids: CAWSVGGTASYEQYF.

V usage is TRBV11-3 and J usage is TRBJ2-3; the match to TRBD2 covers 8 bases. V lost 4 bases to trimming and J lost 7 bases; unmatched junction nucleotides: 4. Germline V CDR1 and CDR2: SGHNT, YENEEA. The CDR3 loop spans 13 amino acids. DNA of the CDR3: TGTGCCAGCAGCTCCTTAGCGGGGAATACGCAGTATTTT. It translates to CASSSLAGNTQYF.

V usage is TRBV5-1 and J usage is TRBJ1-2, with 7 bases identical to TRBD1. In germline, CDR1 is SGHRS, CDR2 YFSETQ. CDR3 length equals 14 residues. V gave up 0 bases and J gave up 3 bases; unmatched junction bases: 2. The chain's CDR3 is CASSLGQGHYGYTF. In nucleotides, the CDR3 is TGCGCCAGCAGCTTGGGACAGGGACACTATGGCTACACCTTC.